Only a few counts were recorded for the clone carrying this TCR beta chain. No antigen is known for it. This entry is derived from a study of response to subunit inactivated influenza vaccine. Germline lookup yields CDR1 LGHNA and CDR2 YSLEER. CDR3 size: 15 residues. The V gene lost 0 bases and the J gene lost 1 base, with 10 bases spanning the gap. MiXCR was run by TCRdb on the RT-PCR reads, yielding one entry per CDR3 protein. The table has 150,000 to 200,000 distinct CDR3 sequences, about 11% seen once. Study findings and constraints: New T cells are recruited in small numbers by each seasonal influenza vaccination, according to the authors' suggestion.

This clonotype was sampled from a man aged 50 to 69 who received an inactivated influenza vaccine. The chain carries TRBV4-3 and TRBJ2-7; D not certain. The sequencing here drew on CD8+ T cells sorted from PBMCs, taken 23 to 25 months after vaccination. The CDR3 region has the DNA TGCGCCAGCAGCCAAGACTCGGACCCATCCTACGAGCAGTACTTC. It specifies CASSQDSDPSYEQYF.